The 2 T cell receptor beta chains given below trace back to one sample, sequenced in a study of cytomegalovirus exposure and HLA in healthy donors. PCR employed 60 Vbeta and 13 Jbeta primers. Generated by immunoSEQ multiplex PCR, the TCRdb table keeps only in-frame clones and is missing some. Of 90,000 to 150,000 clones detected, roughly three fifths appear once; the ten largest clones hold about 9.1%. What was sequenced was PBMCs. The receptors here all came from a man between 35 and 55 years old in good health and CMV-seropositive.

The chain has TRBV29-1 and TRBJ2-7; no definite D call. Germline loops: CDR1 SQVTM, CDR2 ANQGSEA. This CDR3 spans 13 amino acids. V lost 4 bases and J lost 1, with 11 bases in between. The CDR3: CSVGHLHSYEQYF. In nucleotides, the CDR3 is TGCAGCGTTGGACACCTACATTCCTACGAGCAGTACTTC.

The chain has TRBV7-9 and TRBJ1-1, with 7 bases identical to TRBD1. With V trimmed by 5 bases and J by 3 bases, 9 bases remained unmatched. CDR3 length equals 15 residues. Germline V gene lookup returns CDR1 SEHNR and CDR2 FQNEAQ (reference sequence). The CDR3 DNA reads TGTGCCAGCAGCCCCGACAGGGCCTATTACACTGAAGCTTTCTTT. Translation gives CASSPDRAYYTEAFF.